One T cell receptor beta chain is described in this entry. As processed by the authors: Reference gene primer amplification yielded estimated nucleated cell counts. TCRdb's table, derived via immunoSEQ multiplex PCR, lists solely in-frame clones and lacks some. The D gene and trimming were derived from the DNA, and the V and J assignments and clone size from that table. The sample includes roughly 700,000 clones, 80% to 90% seen only once; the top ten take over 0.2%. This specimen belongs to a study of blood T cell repertoires in COVID-19. About the study: Samples came from the United States, Italy and Spain, spanning acute and convalescent COVID-19. T cells, B-cell-depleted T cells, or PBMCs supplied cDNA or gDNA.

V lost 1 base and J lost 8, with 18 bases in between. The CDR3 is 14 amino acids. The germline V gene has CDR1 SQVTM and CDR2 ANQGSEA. The specimen sequenced was peripheral blood. The clonotype was recovered from a woman under 30 with acute or convalescent COVID-19. V is TRBV29-1 and J is TRBJ2-7; D remains ambiguous. The CDR3 protein is CSVEVGSGDGKQYF. The CDR3, as DNA: TGCAGCGTTGAAGTCGGTTCCGGAGACGGTAAGCAGTACTTC.